The 24 T cell receptor beta chains given below trace back to one sample, sequenced in a study of cytomegalovirus exposure and HLA in healthy donors (TCRdb year 2017). Library generation was performed with the immunoSEQ multiplex PCR assay. For the multiplex PCR, a mixture combining 60 forward primers for TCR Vbeta segments and 13 reverse primers for TCR Jbeta segments was used. What TCRdb holds here is the immuneACCESS table cut down to in-frame rearrangements. Part of the clones is not present; checked against another copy, under half of the missing clones reflect an unresolved V gene, and the others are unexplained. The sample table lists around 220,000 clones, approximately 68% of them with a count of one. In total, the top ten clones hold approximately 1.9% of the sample. The sequencing input was PBMCs. The receptor source for this set is a woman aged 25 to 45 in good health and CMV-seronegative.

Comments on this clone: Relative to the germline gene, one junction end is altered; a read error may explain this. This chain connects TRBV7-9 to TRBJ2-7, with D unclear. Per the germline V gene, CDR1 is SEHNR and CDR2 is FQNEAQ (reference sequence). There are 15 residues in the CDR3. CDR3 nucleotide sequence: TGTTCCAGCAGCTTAGTAACCGGTCCCCCCCCCGAGCAGTACTTC. Its protein is CSSSLVTGPPPEQYF.

The chain links TRBV6-1 to TRBJ2-7; TRBD2 aligns across 8 bases. Germline V gene sequence: CDR1 MNHNS, CDR2 SASEGT. The J segment lost 4 bases and the V segment lost 5 bases, leaving 7 bases of the junction unmatched. The CDR3 spans 14 residues. As DNA, the CDR3 is TGTGCCAGCAGTATAGCGGGGATTGCGTACGAGCAGTACTTC. Translating gives CASSIAGIAYEQYF.

This chain connects TRBV11-3 to TRBJ2-1; 10 positions match TRBD2. The V gene end was trimmed by 1 base and the J gene end by 0 bases; junction bases not matched to a gene: 3. The germline CDR1 and CDR2 sequences are SGHNT and YENEEA. The CDR3 contains 17 residues. CDR3 bases: TGTGCCAGCAGCTTAGGGAGGACTAGCGGCTCCTACAATGAGCAGTTCTTC. It codes for CASSLGRTSGSYNEQFF.

This clone was recorded a few times. The chain has TRBV4-1 and TRBJ1-1, with D tentatively TRBD1 (6 bases). CDR3 size: 16 residues. Germline V gene sequence: CDR1 MGHRA, CDR2 YSYEKL. V was trimmed by 1 base and J by 1 base, leaving 13 bases between them. This CDR3 is CASSQGRGAPNTEAFF. CDR3 bases: TGCGCCAGCAGCCAAGGTCGGGGGGCGCCGAACACTGAAGCTTTCTTT.

This clone came up a few times. V and J are TRBV30 and TRBJ1-3; weak D call: TRBD1 (6 bases). The germline V gene encodes CDR1 GTSNPN and CDR2 SVGIG (reference sequence). The germline V and J ends were trimmed by 4 bases and 2 bases, with 12 bases remaining between them. This CDR3 has 14 amino acids. For the CDR3, the DNA is TGTGCCTGGACCGGGACATCTACTGGAAACACCATATATTTT. This translates into CAWTGTSTGNTIYF. The whole variable domain, filled in from reference TRBV30 and TRBJ1-3, reads SQTIHQWPATLVQPVGSPLSLECTVEGTSNPNLYWYRQAAGRGLQLLFYSVGIGQISSEVPQNLSASRPQDRQFILSSKKLLLSDSGFYLCAWTGTSTGNTIYFGEGSWLTVV.

This clone was counted a few times. The chain combines TRBV2 with TRBJ1-3; unclear D gene. This CDR3 has 14 amino acids. Per germline, CDR1 SNHLY and CDR2 FYNNEI. Trimming shortened V by 4 bases and J by 4 bases, and 11 bases separated the two germline ends. The CDR3 loop reads CASSARVEGNTIYF. The CDR3 coding sequence is TGTGCCAGCAGTGCTAGAGTGGAAGGAAACACCATATATTTT.

The chain couples TRBV6-1 to TRBJ1-2; 7 bases are a match to TRBD1. Germline V lookup: CDR1 MNHNS, CDR2 SASEGT. V lost 6 bases, J lost 3 bases, and 10 bases stayed unmatched. The CDR3 extends over 15 amino acids. The CDR3 bases are TGTGCCAGCAGCTTAGAAGGGGGCGAGGACTATGGCTACACCTTC. The encoded protein is CASSLEGGEDYGYTF.

The table lists this clone with a few counts. The chain couples TRBV2 to TRBJ2-3, with 9 bases fitting TRBD1. CDR1 is SNHLY, CDR2 FYNNEI, per germline. Losses at the gene ends were 4 bases for V and 6 bases for J; bases not matched to a gene: 2. This CDR3 is 13 amino acids long. The CDR3 DNA follows: TGTGCCAGCAGTGGGGACAGGGCTGATACGCAGTATTTT. It translates to CASSGDRADTQYF.

V is TRBV5-1 and J is TRBJ1-2; 7 bases align to TRBD1. Trimming cost V 0 bases and J 6 bases; bases outside gene matches: 5. Germline loops: CDR1 SGHRS, CDR2 YFSETQ. The CDR3 totals 14 residues. CDR3 coding DNA: TGCGCCAGCAGCTTGGACGGCAGGGGGAATGGCTACACCTTC. Encoded protein: CASSLDGRGNGYTF.

The rearrangement links TRBV20-1 to TRBJ1-2; 8 bases line up with TRBD1. Trimming took 6 bases from V and 9 from J; bases not matched to a gene: 6. CDR1 and CDR2 (germline): DFQATT, SNEGSKA (reference sequence). The CDR3 totals 11 residues. The CDR3 is CSANQGASYTF. The CDR3, as DNA: TGCAGTGCCAACCAGGGGGCGAGCTACACCTTC.

The chain recombines TRBV9 with TRBJ1-3; tentatively, D is TRBD1 (6 bases). CDR3 length: 12 residues. The V gene lost 4 bases and the J gene lost 5 bases, with 7 bases spanning the gap. Germline V gives CDR1 SGDLS, CDR2 YYNGEE. CDR3 DNA: TGTGCCAGCAGCCAGGGGCGAAACACCATATATTTT. Translating gives CASSQGRNTIYF.

V and J are TRBV5-4 and TRBJ1-6; 9 nucleotides match TRBD1. The germline V gene has CDR1 SGHNT and CDR2 YYREEE (reference sequence). J was trimmed by 5 bases and V by 5 bases; bases with no gene match: 5. This CDR3 has 15 residues. CDR3 sequence reads: CASSLRTGDNSPLHF. CDR3 in DNA: TGTGCCAGCAGTTTACGGACAGGGGATAATTCACCCCTCCACTTT.

This clone showed up just once. The chain carries TRBV28 and TRBJ1-2; D gene unclear. This CDR3 has 15 residues. Trimming removed 5 bases from V and 2 bases from J, with 15 bases in between. Germline CDR1 is MDHEN and CDR2 is SYDVKM. The CDR3 DNA reads as TGTGCCAGCAGTCTAAACCGGGGTAGGAACTATGGCTACACCTTC. This gives the protein CASSLNRGRNYGYTF.

The chain uses TRBV19 and TRBJ1-5; a possible D gene is TRBD1 (6 bases). The CDR3 has 15 amino acids. V lost 6 bases to trimming and J lost 5 bases, with 17 bases between them. The germline V gene encodes CDR1 LNHDA and CDR2 SQIVND (reference sequence). The CDR3 sequence: CASRSTGRGDQPQHF. The CDR3 nucleotides read TGTGCCAGTAGGTCTACAGGGAGAGGCGATCAGCCCCAGCATTTT.

This sequence joins TRBV5-6 and TRBJ1-1; D possibly corresponds to TRBD1 (6 bases). V lost 4 bases and J lost 0, with 19 bases in between. The CDR3 is 17 amino acids. Per germline, CDR1 SGHDT and CDR2 YYEEEE. DNA for the CDR3: TGTGCCAGCAGCGTAATGCTTTCAGGGGCGATGAACACTGAAGCTTTCTTT. Translation gives CASSVMLSGAMNTEAFF.

DNA for the CDR3: TGTGCCAGCAGCGCGCGGGCAGCGAACACTGAAGCTTTCTTT. It codes for CASSARAANTEAFF. This chain joins TRBV9 and TRBJ1-1; D unresolved. Trimming left V 3 bases short and J 1 base short, with 10 bases between. This CDR3 has 14 residues. Germline V gene lookup returns CDR1 SGDLS and CDR2 YYNGEE. Complete variable domain (other parts from reference TRBV9 and TRBJ1-1): DSGVTQTPKHLITATGQRVTLRCSPRSGDLSVYWYQQSLDQGLQFLIQYYNGEERAKGNILERFSAQQFPDLHSELNLSSLELGDSALYFCASSARAANTEAFFGQGTRLTVV.

The V and J genes are TRBV4-1 and TRBJ2-3; D may be TRBD1 (6 bases). CDR1 and CDR2 (germline): MGHRA, YSYEKL. The CDR3 is 14 amino acids. V was trimmed by 3 bases and J by 4 bases, leaving 11 bases between them. DNA for the CDR3: TGCGCCAGCAGCCAGGGGGCCTTGGCAGATACGCAGTATTTT. Protein sequence: CASSQGALADTQYF.

The rearrangement links TRBV6-5 to TRBJ2-2, with a weak D call TRBD2 (5 bases). In germline, CDR1 is MNHEY, CDR2 SVGAGI. This CDR3 contains 15 residues. Trimming shortened V by 3 bases and J by 5 bases, and 13 bases separated the two germline ends. DNA for the CDR3: TGTGCCAGCAGTTATAAGAGGGCGCGGACCGGGGAGCTGTTTTTT. This encodes CASSYKRARTGELFF.

The chain joins TRBV6-6 to TRBJ1-2, with no clear D. Germline values: CDR1 MNHNY, CDR2 SVGAGI (reference sequence). The CDR3 has 11 residues. The CDR3 bases are TGTGCAACAGCAGCTAACTATGGCTACACCTTC. Amino acids: CATAANYGYTF.

The V call is TRBV5-4, the J call TRBJ2-6; D might be TRBD2 (5 bases). Germline V gives CDR1 SGHNT, CDR2 YYREEE (reference sequence). V lost 0 bases and J lost 0, with 7 bases in between. This CDR3 has 16 amino acids. The DNA for the CDR3 is TGTGCCAGCAGCTTGGCCGGGGTCTCTGGGGCCAACGTCCTGACTTTC. Protein: CASSLAGVSGANVLTF.

Remarks on this clone: This clone may be a read error of a much larger clone one base away. V usage is TRBV11-3 and J usage is TRBJ2-6, with no clear D. V lost 3 bases and J 0 bases, leaving 3 bases between the germline ends. The CDR3 is 14 amino acids. Germline V gene lookup returns CDR1 SGHNT and CDR2 YENEEA. CDR3 DNA: TGTGCCAGCAGCTTCCGCTCTGGGGCCAACGTCCTGACTTTC. Its protein is CASSFRSGANVLTF.

The rearrangement links TRBV10-3 to TRBJ2-3, with 7 bases identical to TRBD1. The CDR3 covers 16 residues. Germline-derived CDR1 and CDR2 are ENHRY and SYGVKD. V shed 5 bases and J 3 bases; nucleotides not matched to a gene: 11. Here the CDR3 reads CAISYSTDRVTDTQYF. In DNA, the CDR3 is TGTGCCATCAGTTACTCAACCGACAGGGTAACAGATACGCAGTATTTT.

The V call is TRBV5-1, the J call TRBJ2-1; 12 nucleotides agree with TRBD2. CDR1 SGHRS and CDR2 YFSETQ come from the germline V gene. The length of the CDR3 is 19 residues. The junction had 8 bases not matched to a gene; V was cut back by 1 base and J by 0 bases. CDR3 protein: CASSLSPGTSGFSYNEQFF. CDR3 nucleotide sequence: TGCGCCAGCAGCTTGTCTCCCGGGACTAGCGGGTTCTCCTACAATGAGCAGTTCTTC.

The chain joins TRBV30 to TRBJ2-2; D may be TRBD2 (5 bases). V gave up 4 bases and J gave up 7 bases, with 10 bases separating them. CDR1 and CDR2 from the germline V gene are GTSNPN and SVGIG (reference sequence). CDR3 length: 12 residues. The CDR3 loop reads CAWKAEGGELFF. The CDR3 bases are TGTGCCTGGAAAGCAGAGGGCGGGGAGCTGTTTTTT.